This TCR beta chain comes out of a study of blood T cells in healthy people across ages. Sample-barcoded 5' priming and a J-beta primer mix drove a second PCR of 7 to 11 cycles. Carrying 12 random nucleotides, a template-switch adaptor labeled each individual cDNA molecule. TCRdb reprocessed the 5' RACE reads with MiXCR, giving one entry per CDR3 protein. The sample holds hundreds of thousands of distinct CDR3 sequences, around two fifths seen once. Study-level points and caveats: For the donors, CMV status was unknown and possibly confounded expanded clonotype changes.

About this clonotype itself: Its antigen is still unknown. A junction boundary mismatches the germline segment, possibly from a read error.

The source of this sequence is a man aged 55 to 69 in good health. Material: blood.

The CDR3 DNA sequence: TGTGCCAGCAGCCCGACGGTTAACTCTGGAACCACCATATATTTT. Amino acid sequence: CASSPTVNSGTTIYF. The V gene is TRBV12-3 or TRBV12-4, the J gene TRBJ1-3; D is undetermined. This CDR3 spans 15 amino acids.